Sequencing of this TCR beta chain was carried out in a study of T cells in Graves' hyperthyroidism and ophthalmopathy. Findings and limits, study-wide: Stable hyperthyroidism and ophthalmopathy were separated using 13 V-J signatures. Most clonotypes expanded in thyroid above 0.001 were likewise present in blood. A median about 7 months before onset, the model predicted ophthalmopathy.

Concerning this clonotype: No antigen is known for it.

Amplified TCR beta CDR3 regions derived from RNA transcripts. The HTBI primer set drove a first-round RT-PCR of the TCR CDR3. TCRdb reanalysed the multiplex PCR reads using MiXCR and keeps one entry per CDR3 protein. The sample includes some 300,000 distinct CDR3 sequences, roughly 18% seen only once; the top ten take under 45%. Any patient presenting with uncontrolled infection, other autoimmune disease, pregnancy or lactation was left out. The CDR3 length is 14 residues. V trimming: 6 bases; J trimming: 0 bases; junction bases outside the gene matches: 8. The V gene's germline CDR1 is DFQATT and CDR2 SNEGSKA (reference sequence).

The receptor was isolated from a man in his forties or fifties with Graves' ophthalmopathy. Sequenced: blood. V usage is TRBV20-1 and J usage is TRBJ2-7; the match to TRBD1 covers 7 bases. CDR3 protein: CSAKTGAVSYEQYF. Here the CDR3 DNA reads TGCAGTGCCAAAACAGGGGCGGTCTCCTACGAGCAGTACTTC.